This T cell receptor (beta chain) stems from a study of response to subunit inactivated influenza vaccine. Overall study findings and caveats: Authors proposed each seasonal influenza vaccination draws in few new T cells.

Trimming shortened V by 0 bases and J by 7 bases, and 18 bases separated the two germline ends. CDR1 is MGHRA, CDR2 YSYEKL, per germline. This CDR3 region has 17 residues. MiXCR was run by TCRdb on the RT-PCR reads, yielding one entry per CDR3 protein. The sample contains 530,000 or so distinct CDR3 sequences, 12% of which appear only once. In regard to this clonotype: Its specificity is unknown.

This sequence joins TRBV4-1 and TRBJ1-4; D possibly corresponds to TRBD1 (6 bases). The sample was PBMCs from blood, taken on the day of vaccination. This clonotype originated in a man between 50 and 59 years old who received an inactivated influenza vaccine. CDR3 amino acids: CASSQDALGGRIEKLFF. In nucleotides, the CDR3 is TGCGCCAGCAGCCAAGACGCGTTGGGGGGGCGCATTGAAAAACTGTTTTTT.